This passage covers 15 T cell receptor beta chains from one sample sequenced in a study of CD8 T cells in Susac syndrome. It was with random hexamers that about 0.45 to 1 ug RNA was reverse transcribed. TCRdb used MiXCR to reprocess the immunoSEQ multiplex PCR reads, holding one entry per CDR3 protein. This table holds around 280,000 distinct CDR3 sequences, 85% found once. Specimen: CD8+ T cells from PBMCs. These receptors were collected from a human donor with multiple sclerosis.

V is TRBV5-4 and J is TRBJ1-1; TRBD1 aligns across 7 bases. Trimming at V came to 0 bases and at J to 1 base, leaving 6 bases not matched to a gene. Germline CDR1 reads SGHNT; CDR2 reads YYREEE (reference sequence). CDR3 length equals 16 residues. The CDR3 region is CASSLDGTVWNTEAFF. CDR3 DNA: TGTGCCAGCAGCTTGGACGGGACAGTCTGGAACACTGAAGCTTTCTTT.

The rearrangement uses TRBV19 and TRBJ2-7, with TRBD1 matching 7 bases. Germline values: CDR1 LNHDA, CDR2 SQIVND (reference sequence). CDR3 length: 14 residues. With 6 bases clipped from V and 0 bases from J, the junction kept 5 bases outside the gene matches. The CDR3 region is CASRTRDSSYEQYF. CDR3 nucleotide sequence: TGTGCCAGTAGAACCAGGGACAGCTCCTACGAGCAGTACTTC.

This clonotype turned up a few times. The V and J genes are TRBV27 and TRBJ2-1; 11 bases are a match to TRBD2. This CDR3 region has 17 residues. The ends lost 5 bases at V and 0 bases at J; junction bases unmatched: 6. From germline, CDR1 is MNHEY and CDR2 SMNVEV (reference sequence). The DNA for the CDR3 is TGTGCCAGCAGTCCCCGGACTAGCGGGTCCTCCTACAATGAGCAGTTCTTC. Protein: CASSPRTSGSSYNEQFF.

The chain couples TRBV12-5 to TRBJ2-7; a possible D gene is TRBD1 (6 bases). V gave up 1 base and J gave up 0 bases, with 16 bases separating them. Germline-derived CDR1 and CDR2 are LGHNT and FRNRAP. The CDR3 extends over 17 amino acids. The CDR3 DNA reads TGTGCTAGTGGTTTGGCCCGAGGACAGTTGAGCTCCTACGAGCAGTACTTC. It encodes CASGLARGQLSSYEQYF.

V gene TRBV27 combines with J gene TRBJ1-1; 7 bases are shared with TRBD1. This CDR3 spans 13 amino acids. The V gene end was trimmed by 8 bases and the J gene end by 7 bases; junction bases not matched to a gene: 10. Germline CDR1 MNHEY, CDR2 SMNVEV (reference sequence). In DNA, the CDR3 is TGTGCCAGCTCACAGGGGTTATCGGGTGAAGCTTTCTTT. Residues: CASSQGLSGEAFF.

This clonotype is a singleton in its sample. The chain uses TRBV7-6 and TRBJ2-1; D ambiguous. The CDR3 is made up of 14 amino acids. Trimming shortened V by 1 base and J by 5 bases, and 9 bases separated the two germline ends. Germline-derived CDR1 and CDR2 are SGHVS and FNYEAQ. The CDR3 is CASSLVAQHNEQFF. CDR3 nucleotide sequence: TGTGCCAGCAGCTTAGTGGCGCAACACAATGAGCAGTTCTTC.

The CDR3 is CASRKAGGREQYF. Here the CDR3 DNA reads TGTGCCAGCAGAAAAGCGGGAGGGCGAGAGCAGTACTTC. V usage is TRBV27 and J usage is TRBJ2-7; 10 bases are shared with TRBD2. Germline V gene sequence: CDR1 MNHEY, CDR2 SMNVEV (reference sequence). The CDR3 sequence is 13 residues long. V dropped 6 bases and J dropped 7; count of bases not matched to a gene: 6.

This chain joins TRBV5-3 and TRBJ2-1, with 9 bases matching TRBD1. TRBV5-3 is assigned to the ORF class and has an uncertain function. Trimming removed 0 bases from V and 7 bases from J; junction bases left unmatched: 14. The CDR3 is made up of 18 amino acids. The CDR3 here is CARSLEKPGDRDGNEQFF. CDR3 DNA: TGTGCCAGAAGCTTGGAGAAGCCGGGGGACAGGGACGGTAATGAGCAGTTCTTC.

V usage is TRBV19 and J usage is TRBJ1-1; 7 bases are a match to TRBD1. The V gene's germline CDR1 is LNHDA and CDR2 SQIVND (reference sequence). This CDR3 has 13 residues. Germline trimming cut 3 bases from V and 6 bases from J; bases unmatched to any gene: 4. For the CDR3, the DNA is TGTGCCAGTAGTATCCACAGGGGCGCTGAAGCTTTCTTT. Its protein is CASSIHRGAEAFF.

The rearrangement uses TRBV9 and TRBJ2-5, with 14 bases fitting TRBD2. In germline, CDR1 is SGDLS, CDR2 YYNGEE. This CDR3 region has 16 residues. The V segment lost 3 bases and the J segment 5 bases; nucleotides outside the gene matches: 6. CDR3: CASSAGLAGVSETQYF. CDR3 bases: TGTGCCAGCAGCGCGGGACTAGCGGGAGTAAGTGAGACCCAGTACTTC.

The table lists this clonotype with a few counts. This rearrangement joins TRBV27 to TRBJ2-7; D possibly corresponds to TRBD1 (6 bases). The CDR3 consists of 13 residues. Trimming shortened V by 6 bases and J by 1 base, and 10 bases separated the two germline ends. Germline lookup yields CDR1 MNHEY and CDR2 SMNVEV (reference sequence). The CDR3 here is CASSQGSSYEQYF. The CDR3 DNA follows: TGTGCCAGCAGCCAGGGGTCTTCCTACGAGCAGTACTTC.

This clonotype came up a few times. The chain joins TRBV2 to TRBJ1-4; D not certain. Looked up from germline, CDR1 is SNHLY and CDR2 is FYNNEI. V was shortened by 4 bases and J by 7 bases, with 16 bases between the two germline ends. This CDR3 has 15 amino acids. In DNA, the CDR3 is TGTGCCAGCAGTGGGGAACTAAGATTGAGTGAAAAACTGTTTTTT. Protein: CASSGELRLSEKLFF.

This chain links TRBV19 with TRBJ1-1, with D perhaps TRBD1 (5 bases). CDR3 length equals 15 residues. Trimming took 4 bases from V and 4 from J, leaving 16 bases between them. CDR1 is LNHDA and CDR2 is SQIVND in the germline V gene (reference sequence). DNA for the CDR3: TGTGCCAGTAGTACGAATCCTCAGGGCTCCACTGAAGCTTTCTTT. Translating it yields CASSTNPQGSTEAFF.

The chain employs TRBV11-2 and TRBJ2-7; 8 bases fit TRBD2. The CDR3 has 17 amino acids. Germline loops: CDR1 SGHAT, CDR2 FQNNGV. V was pared by 0 bases and J by 4 bases, with 11 bases of the junction left unmatched. The CDR3 reads CASSLESPGRAHYEQYF. In DNA, the CDR3 is TGTGCCAGCAGCTTAGAATCCCCCGGGAGGGCCCATTACGAGCAGTACTTC.

The J gene is TRBJ2-1, the V gene TRBV30; D possibly corresponds to TRBD2 (5 bases). The CDR3 sequence is 18 residues long. Germline values: CDR1 GTSNPN, CDR2 SVGIG (reference sequence). Trimming cost V 3 bases and J 10 bases, with 31 bases left between them. CDR3: CAWSRETTGIGFDGEQFF. The CDR3 DNA sequence: TGTGCCTGGAGCCGTGAAACAACGGGAATCGGGTTCGATGGGGAGCAGTTCTTC. Using reference TRBV30 and TRBJ2-1 for the parts outside the CDR3, the full variable domain is SQTIHQWPATLVQPVGSPLSLECTVEGTSNPNLYWYRQAAGRGLQLLFYSVGIGQISSEVPQNLSASRPQDRQFILSSKKLLLSDSGFYLCAWSRETTGIGFDGEQFFGPGTRLTVL.